This T cell receptor (beta chain) was captured in a study of identical twins. Each cDNA held unique molecular identifiers, and template switching gave it a universal primer site. MiXCR, applied by TCRdb to the 5' RACE reads, yields one record per CDR3 protein. Of around 690,000 distinct CDR3 sequences listed, less than 25% are singletons. The germline V and J ends were trimmed by 5 bases and 7 bases, with 12 bases remaining between them. This CDR3 is built from 13 residues. Germline CDR1 and CDR2: LNHNV and YYDKDF (reference sequence). Regarding the study as a whole: Invariant T cells like MAIT and iNKT could partly confound the zero-insertion analyses.

With respect to this clonotype: Its antigen remains unidentified.

These data also formed part of another study, on T cells expressing NK-cell markers.

This clonotype originated in a woman aged 18-35 years in good health. The sequencing input was PBMCs. This chain joins TRBV15 and TRBJ2-1; D is uncertain. The chain's CDR3 is CATSARRANEQFF. CDR3 coding DNA: TGTGCCACCAGCGCGCGGAGAGCGAATGAGCAGTTCTTC.